The 19 T cell receptor beta chains listed next were all sequenced from one sample in a study of blood T cell repertoires in COVID-19. TCRdb keeps only in-frame clones here, not all; method: immunoSEQ multiplex PCR. The profile shows hundreds of thousands of clones, roughly 90% of them singletons. Source material: peripheral blood. Every receptor here comes from a man aged 35 to 55 with acute or convalescent COVID-19.

This clone was found a few times. The CDR3 region has the DNA TGCAGTGCTAGTTCCGCGGGGGGCCCAATTAAGCAGTATTTT. Translating it yields CSASSAGGPIKQYF. This sequence joins TRBV20-1 and TRBJ2-3, with 8 bases matching TRBD2. The CDR3 spans 14 residues. The V and J ends lost 3 bases and 11 bases, in that order; junction bases with no gene match: 13. Germline V CDR1 and CDR2: DFQATT, SNEGSKA (reference sequence).

This chain links TRBV30 with TRBJ2-1; D remains ambiguous. From germline, CDR1 is GTSNPN and CDR2 SVGIG (reference sequence). Between the trimmed V and J ends, which lost 0 bases and 7 bases, there was a span of 7 bases. This CDR3 region has 12 residues. The CDR3 is CAWSVTGNEQFF. The CDR3 DNA reads TGTGCCTGGAGTGTAACCGGGAATGAGCAGTTCTTC.

The chain uses TRBV12-5 and TRBJ2-1; tentative D call: TRBD2 (6 bases). CDR1 and CDR2 (germline): LGHNT, FRNRAP. The V end lost 5 bases, the J end lost 2 bases, and 16 bases lay between the germline ends. The CDR3 runs to 16 residues. The chain's CDR3 is CASGPPTGGAYNEQFF. The CDR3 bases are TGTGCTAGTGGTCCCCCGACTGGCGGGGCCTACAATGAGCAGTTCTTC.

The chain couples TRBV7-3 to TRBJ1-1, with TRBD1 identical over 12 bases. The J segment lost 7 bases and the V segment lost 5 bases, leaving 8 bases of the junction unmatched. There are 15 residues in the CDR3. CDR1 is SGHTA and CDR2 is FQGTGA in the germline V gene. The CDR3 sequence is CASSLTGTGGFEAFF. The CDR3 DNA follows: TGTGCCAGCAGCCTTACCGGGACAGGGGGCTTTGAAGCTTTCTTT.

This chain connects TRBV2 to TRBJ1-2; D is ambiguous. The CDR3 runs 12 residues. In germline, CDR1 is SNHLY, CDR2 FYNNEI. V was pared by 8 bases and J by 2 bases, with 9 bases between. The CDR3 DNA is TGTGCCAGCTCCGGGGTAAACTATGGCTACACCTTC. This gives the protein CASSGVNYGYTF.

CDR3 sequence: CASSQEVRGFGGYTF. In nucleotides, the CDR3 is TGTGCCAGCAGCCAAGAGGTTAGAGGATTCGGCGGCTACACCTTC. The chain links TRBV14 to TRBJ1-2; no clear D gene. This CDR3 spans 15 amino acids. Looked up from germline, CDR1 is SGHDN and CDR2 is FVKESK. The V end was cut by 0 bases, the J end by 8 bases, with 16 bases between.

This clone was seen only once. V usage is TRBV6-5 and J usage is TRBJ1-6; 8 bases agree with TRBD1. In germline, CDR1 is MNHEY, CDR2 SVGAGI. The length of the CDR3 is 14 residues. V shed 9 bases and J 6 bases; nucleotides not matched to a gene: 7. The DNA of the CDR3 is TGTGCCAGTGTTCTTGACAGGGGTAATTCACCCCTCCACTTT. This encodes CASVLDRGNSPLHF.

The V gene is TRBV4-2, the J gene TRBJ1-2; the match to TRBD1 covers 7 bases. This CDR3 contains 14 residues. V gave up 4 bases and J gave up 5 bases; unmatched junction bases: 7. Germline assignment: CDR1 LGHNA and CDR2 YNFKEQ. The CDR3 protein is CASSPSPTGYGYTF. CDR3 nucleotides: TGTGCCAGCAGCCCCTCTCCGACAGGGTATGGCTACACCTTC.

The CDR3 loop reads CASSLSSAGGYTF. CDR3 DNA: TGTGCCAGCAGTTTATCTTCGGCAGGGGGCTACACCTTC. The rearrangement uses TRBV28 and TRBJ1-2; D possibly corresponds to TRBD1 (5 bases). V shed 1 base and J shed 8 bases, with 11 bases lying between them. This CDR3 is 13 amino acids long. Germline CDR1 MDHEN, CDR2 SYDVKM.

The genes are TRBV7-8 and TRBJ2-2, with D possibly matching TRBD1 (5 bases). Trimming pared 5 bases from V and 2 bases from J, leaving 18 bases between. Germline CDR1 is SGHVS and CDR2 is FQNEAQ. This CDR3 has 17 amino acids. Here the CDR3 DNA reads TGTGCCAGCAGCCTCCCTCTGGGGCAGAGTAACACCGGGGAGCTGTTTTTT. Protein product: CASSLPLGQSNTGELFF.

Only one count was recorded for this clone. The rearrangement joins TRBV28 to TRBJ1-1, with unresolved D. The CDR3 has 16 amino acids. V dropped 3 bases and J dropped 0 bases, with 14 bases sitting between them. The V gene's germline CDR1 is MDHEN and CDR2 SYDVKM. CDR3 sequence: CASSFPRSSLNTEAFF. For the CDR3, the DNA is TGTGCCAGCAGTTTCCCCAGGTCCTCCCTGAACACTGAAGCTTTCTTT.

The chain joins TRBV21-1 to TRBJ1-1; the table names TRBD1, a call not compared with the DNA. TRBV21-1 corresponds to a pseudogene. The CDR3 consists of 16 residues. The CDR3 spells CASSSTTNRVCTEAFF. CDR3 DNA sequence: TGTGCCAGCAGCAGTACCACAAACAGGGTTTGTACTGAAGCTTTCTTT.

The genes are TRBV10-3 and TRBJ2-7; tentative D call: TRBD1 (5 bases). Trimming removed 2 bases at V and 2 bases at J, with 7 bases between. Germline CDR1 reads ENHRY; CDR2 reads SYGVKD. CDR3 length: 13 residues. This chain's CDR3 is CAISETGPYEQYF. CDR3 sequence (DNA): TGTGCCATCAGTGAGACAGGACCCTACGAGCAGTACTTC.

DNA of the CDR3: TGTGCCACATACAGGGATGGGGAGTACGAGCAGTACTTC. Its translation: CATYRDGEYEQYF. The V and J genes are TRBV5-6 and TRBJ2-7; possibly TRBD1 for D (6 bases). In germline, CDR1 is SGHDT, CDR2 YYEEEE. V dropped 9 bases and J dropped 4 bases, with 17 bases sitting between them. CDR3 length equals 13 residues.

The rearrangement uses TRBV6-6 and TRBJ1-1, with D possibly being TRBD1 (5 bases). The CDR3 runs 14 residues. In germline, CDR1 is MNHNY, CDR2 SVGAGI (reference sequence). Between the trimmed V and J ends, which lost 5 bases and 1 base, there was a span of 11 bases. Here the CDR3 reads CASSTFGQNTEAFF. CDR3 sequence (DNA): TGTGCCAGCAGTACTTTCGGACAGAACACTGAAGCTTTCTTT.

The DNA for the CDR3 is TGCGCCAGCAGCTTCAACAGGGTAAGGGACGGAGAAAAACTGTTTTTT. This gives the protein CASSFNRVRDGEKLFF. The chain recombines TRBV5-1 with TRBJ1-4; the D gene is possibly TRBD1 (6 bases). The CDR3 length is 16 residues. The germline V and J ends were trimmed by 2 bases and 8 bases, with 19 bases remaining between them. CDR1 and CDR2 from the germline V gene are SGHRS and YFSETQ.

The CDR3: CASSLGRGGYEQYF. The CDR3 DNA reads as TGTGCCAGCAGTTTGGGCAGGGGAGGGTACGAGCAGTACTTC. J is TRBJ2-7 and V is TRBV28; a possible D gene is TRBD2 (7 bases). There are 14 residues in the CDR3. V shed 3 bases and J shed 4 bases, with 13 bases lying between them. Germline values: CDR1 MDHEN, CDR2 SYDVKM.

The genes are TRBV5-6 and TRBJ1-1; D not resolved. In germline, CDR1 is SGHDT, CDR2 YYEEEE. Deletions cut 1 base from V and 4 bases from J, with 17 bases between. CDR3 size: 16 residues. CDR3 residues: CASSLMWRGPATEAFF. The CDR3 bases are TGTGCCAGCAGCTTGATGTGGAGAGGCCCGGCCACTGAAGCTTTCTTT.

V gene TRBV30 combines with J gene TRBJ2-1; the match to TRBD2 covers 7 bases. Per the germline V gene, CDR1 is GTSNPN and CDR2 is SVGIG (reference sequence). The CDR3 is 15 amino acids. The trim removed 0 bases at V and 7 bases at J, leaving 9 bases unmatched. CDR3 bases: TGTGCCTGGAGTGTAATGTCGGGAGGATGGAATGAGCAGTTCTTC. This translates into CAWSVMSGGWNEQFF.